Listed here are 18 T cell receptor beta chains from one sample, sequenced in a study of shared clonotypes between healthy human individuals. Produced via immunoSEQ multiplex PCR; TCRdb's table is partial and in-frame only. The data show 450,000 to 500,000 clones, 70% to 80% seen once. Sequenced input: PBMCs. Source of these receptors: a woman aged 40-49 years in good health. Some clones in this sample may be carry-over from other donors' samples.

This rearrangement joins TRBV7-7 to TRBJ1-5, with TRBD1 matching over 12 bases. CDR1 and CDR2 (germline): SSHAT, FNYEAQ (reference sequence). V was clipped by 3 bases and J by 1 base; unmatched bases: 10. The CDR3 is 19 residues long. CDR3 sequence: CASSLVGTGGGGSNQPQHF. The CDR3 DNA is TGTGCCAGCAGCTTGGTCGGGACAGGGGGCGGGGGGAGCAATCAGCCCCAGCATTTT.

The V call is TRBV5-6, the J call TRBJ2-3, with 8 nucleotides matching TRBD2. Germline trimming cut 0 bases from V and 3 bases from J; bases unmatched to any gene: 9. The CDR3 sequence is 17 residues long. The V gene's germline CDR1 is SGHDT and CDR2 YYEEEE. The DNA for the CDR3 is TGTGCCAGCAGCTTGGGCACCGGACTAGCTGGGACAGATACGCAGTATTTT. Translated, it gives CASSLGTGLAGTDTQYF.

The chain carries TRBV7-9 and TRBJ2-5; 10 nucleotides line up with TRBD1. The J call could be wrong; TRBJ2-7 is a better fit for the DNA end. Germline loops: CDR1 SEHNR, CDR2 FQNEAQ (reference sequence). This CDR3 has 13 residues. DNA of the CDR3: TGTGCCAGCAGCTGGGACAGGGGCTACGAGCAGTACTTC. Protein product: CASSWDRGYEQYF.

This chain uses TRBV7-3 with TRBJ1-2; 7 bases align to TRBD1. The CDR3 consists of 14 residues. V was clipped by 5 bases and J by 7 bases; unmatched bases: 10. Germline V lookup: CDR1 SGHTA, CDR2 FQGTGA. The DNA of the CDR3 is TGTGCCAGCAGCCCCGTGTCAGGGGGTCTTGGCTACACCTTC. This sequence encodes CASSPVSGGLGYTF.

The chain couples TRBV5-1 to TRBJ1-1; unclear D gene. V was clipped by 4 bases and J by 2 bases, with 12 bases between them. Germline assignment: CDR1 SGHRS and CDR2 YFSETQ. This CDR3 comprises 14 residues. CDR3 sequence (DNA): TGCGCCAGCAGCCCGGCGACGGCTAACACTGAAGCTTTCTTT. It specifies CASSPATANTEAFF.

This clone has only one observation. The CDR3 DNA reads TGTGCCAGCAGCAAAGCCGGGATCCCGACCTACGAGCAGTACTTC. It is translated as CASSKAGIPTYEQYF. This sequence joins TRBV21-1 and TRBJ2-7; the table's D call, TRBD2, was not checked against the DNA. TRBV21-1 represents a pseudogene. This CDR3 region has 15 residues.

The chain carries TRBV4-2 and TRBJ1-5; D might be TRBD1 (5 bases). Germline V gene lookup returns CDR1 LGHNA and CDR2 YNFKEQ. The V and J ends lost 5 bases and 5 bases respectively, with 10 bases between them. This CDR3 is built from 13 residues. The CDR3 sequence: CASSLGGDQPQHF. CDR3 bases: TGTGCCAGCAGCTTGGGAGGGGATCAGCCCCAGCATTTT.

V and J are TRBV30 and TRBJ1-1; D might be TRBD1 (5 bases). Germline loops: CDR1 GTSNPN, CDR2 SVGIG (reference sequence). V lost 0 bases to trimming and J lost 4 bases, with 15 bases between them. The CDR3 contains 15 residues. CDR3 nucleotide sequence: TGTGCCTGGAGTGTCGAGGGCAGGGAGGGCACTGAAGCTTTCTTT. The encoded protein is CAWSVEGREGTEAFF.

The rearrangement links TRBV28 to TRBJ1-5, with 8 nucleotides matching TRBD1. The CDR3 has 17 residues. Germline V gene sequence: CDR1 MDHEN, CDR2 SYDVKM. J gave up 0 bases and V 3 bases, and 7 bases lay outside the gene matches. CDR3 protein: CASSLKAGGFSNQPQHF. The CDR3 DNA reads TGTGCCAGCAGTTTGAAGGCAGGGGGCTTTAGCAATCAGCCCCAGCATTTT.

The chain is built from TRBV5-1 and TRBJ2-5; 8 bases are a match to TRBD2. The germline V gene encodes CDR1 SGHRS and CDR2 YFSETQ. V shed 4 bases, J shed 1 base, and the junction held 6 bases outside the gene matches. This CDR3 region has 15 residues. The CDR3 spells CASSGLGTSQETQYF. The CDR3 DNA reads as TGCGCCAGCAGCGGCCTCGGGACTAGCCAAGAGACCCAGTACTTC.

The V call is TRBV9, the J call TRBJ2-5, with 11 bases lining up with TRBD1. Germline assignment: CDR1 SGDLS and CDR2 YYNGEE. The CDR3 has 15 amino acids. Germline trimming cut 4 bases from V and 5 bases from J; bases unmatched to any gene: 7. The CDR3 protein is CASSLRDRGWETQYF. In DNA, the CDR3 is TGTGCCAGCAGCCTAAGGGACAGGGGGTGGGAGACCCAGTACTTC.

This chain joins TRBV9 and TRBJ2-7; unclear D gene. CDR1 SGDLS and CDR2 YYNGEE come from the germline V gene. The V end lost 4 bases, the J end lost 0 bases, and 14 bases lay between the germline ends. The CDR3 is made up of 15 amino acids. CDR3 in DNA: TGTGCCAGCAGCCCCAGGACGGAGAGCTCCTACGAGCAGTACTTC. Amino acid sequence: CASSPRTESSYEQYF.

The table lists this clone with a count of one. The chain combines TRBV11-3 with TRBJ2-5, with unresolved D. V lost 8 bases and J lost 5, with 6 bases in between. This CDR3 region has 10 residues. Germline CDR1 reads SGHNT; CDR2 reads YENEEA. CDR3 in DNA: TGTGCCAGCCTCTTGGAGACCCAGTACTTC. Amino acid sequence: CASLLETQYF.

This clone was counted a single time. The rearrangement uses TRBV21-1 and TRBJ1-2; TRBD1, the table's D call, was not compared with the DNA. TRBV21-1 is a recognized pseudogene. CDR3 length equals 15 residues. The CDR3 spells CASTPGLGQGYGYTF. The CDR3 region has the DNA TGTGCCAGCACCCCAGGATTAGGACAGGGCTATGGCTACACCTTC.

The J gene is TRBJ1-5, the V gene TRBV6-4; maybe TRBD1 (5 bases). The CDR3 runs 13 residues. Deletions cut 5 bases from V and 3 bases from J, with 8 bases between. Germline-derived CDR1 and CDR2 are MRHNA and SNTAGT. CDR3 in DNA: TGTGCCAGCAGTCCACAGGACAATCAGCCCCAGCATTTT. It translates to CASSPQDNQPQHF.

To note about this clone: This may come from a read error, since a much larger clone is one base off. The chain links TRBV29-1 to TRBJ2-7; 9 positions agree with TRBD1. CDR3 length: 13 amino acids. CDR1 and CDR2 (germline): SQVTM, ANQGSEA. CDR3 region: CSVATGGSYGQYF. CDR3 coding DNA: TGCAGCGTGGCCACAGGGGGCTCCTACGGGCAGTACTTC.

The chain uses TRBV11-2 and TRBJ1-1, with a weak D call TRBD1 (5 bases). The germline V gene has CDR1 SGHAT and CDR2 FQNNGV. The germline V and J ends were trimmed by 4 bases and 8 bases, with 8 bases remaining between them. The CDR3 is made up of 11 amino acids. The CDR3 sequence: CASSSWGEAFF. In DNA form, the CDR3 reads TGTGCCAGCAGCTCCTGGGGGGAAGCTTTCTTT. The whole variable domain, filled in from reference TRBV11-2 and TRBJ1-1, reads EAGVAQSPRYKIIEKRQSVAFWCNPISGHATLYWYQQILGQGPKLLIQFQNNGVVDDSQLPKDRFSAERLKGVDSTLKIQPAKLEDSAVYLCASSSWGEAFFGQGTRLTVV.

This clone showed up just once. V usage is TRBV11-2 and J usage is TRBJ2-1, with D possibly TRBD2 on 6 matching bases. V lost 1 base to trimming and J lost 6 bases, with 10 bases between them. CDR1 and CDR2 (germline): SGHAT, FQNNGV. CDR3 length equals 14 residues. CDR3 nucleotide sequence: TGTGCCAGCAGCTTAGTGCCGGGACTCAATGAGCAGTTCTTC. It translates to CASSLVPGLNEQFF.